These T cell receptor beta chains were read from a single sample in a study of cytomegalovirus exposure and HLA in healthy donors. This table comes from immunoSEQ multiplex PCR, and its TCRdb copy is limited to in-frame clones, with some not included. This table has 90,000 to 150,000 clones, 81% appearing once. The sequencing sample was made of PBMCs. These receptors were collected from a woman between 40 and 50 years old in good health and CMV-seronegative. The CDR3 runs from the conserved cysteine through the conserved F or W. Fields, in order: J gene, D gene, clone size, V gene, CDR3 DNA, CDR3 protein. The D gene is left open where the match is weak. Not every row has a clone size; where given, it reads once, few, many or a size class.

j_call: TRBJ1-2
d_call: NA
clone_size: NA
v_call: TRBV7-3
cdr3_nt: TGTGCCAGCAGCCACCCTCGGGTTCTTGGCTACACCTTC
cdr3_aa: CASSHPRVLGYTF

j_call: TRBJ1-6
d_call: TRBD1
clone_size: NA
v_call: TRBV9
cdr3_nt: TGTGCCAGCAGCCTCCGAGGGGACAGGGGGTCACCCCTCCACTTT
cdr3_aa: CASSLRGDRGSPLHF

j_call: TRBJ1-2
d_call: TRBD1
clone_size: NA
v_call: TRBV9
cdr3_nt: TGTGCCAGCAGCGTCCGGGACAGGGGAGTTCGTGGCTACACCTTC
cdr3_aa: CASSVRDRGVRGYTF

j_call: TRBJ2-7
d_call: NA
clone_size: NA
v_call: TRBV4-3
cdr3_nt: TGCGCCAGCAGCCAAGATACTCTGCGCTACGAGCAGTACTTC
cdr3_aa: CASSQDTLRYEQYF

j_call: TRBJ2-3
d_call: TRBD2
clone_size: NA
v_call: TRBV7-3
cdr3_nt: TGTGCCAGCAGCCACACTAGCGGGGGGGCCTTGGATACGCAGTATTTT
cdr3_aa: CASSHTSGGALDTQYF

j_call: TRBJ1-1
d_call: TRBD1
clone_size: NA
v_call: TRBV11-1
cdr3_nt: TGTGCCAGCAGCTACAAGACAGGGATGGCTGAAGCTTTCTTT
cdr3_aa: CASSYKTGMAEAFF

j_call: TRBJ1-5
d_call: TRBD1
clone_size: NA
v_call: TRBV6-1
cdr3_nt: TGTGCCAGCAGTGAAAGGGGGGACAGATATAGCAATCAGCCCCAGCATTTT
cdr3_aa: CASSERGDRYSNQPQHF

j_call: TRBJ1-2
d_call: NA
clone_size: once
v_call: TRBV29-1
cdr3_nt: TGCAGCGTTGCGACGCAGGGCTATGGCTACACCTTC
cdr3_aa: CSVATQGYGYTF

j_call: TRBJ2-7
d_call: NA
clone_size: NA
v_call: TRBV5-1
cdr3_nt: TGCGCCAGATACAGGGTTCTCACCTACGAGCAGTACTTC
cdr3_aa: CARYRVLTYEQYF

j_call: TRBJ2-3
d_call: TRBD2
clone_size: NA
v_call: TRBV10-1
cdr3_nt: TGCGCCAGCAGCGACCCGGGACTAATAGATACGCAGTATTTT
cdr3_aa: CASSDPGLIDTQYF

j_call: TRBJ2-2
d_call: TRBD2
clone_size: NA
v_call: TRBV5-1
cdr3_nt: TGCGCCAGCAGCTCTAAAGCGGGGGGGCATACCGGGGAGCTGTTTTTT
cdr3_aa: CASSSKAGGHTGELFF

j_call: TRBJ2-7
d_call: NA
clone_size: NA
v_call: TRBV25-1
cdr3_nt: TGTGCCAGCAGTGTATCCTACGAGCAGTACTTC
cdr3_aa: CASSVSYEQYF

j_call: TRBJ1-1
d_call: NA
clone_size: few
v_call: TRBV7-3
cdr3_nt: TGTGCCAGCAGCCAGAGAACAATCACAGTGAACACTGAAGCTTTCTTT
cdr3_aa: CASSQRTITVNTEAFF

j_call: TRBJ2-1
d_call: TRBD2
clone_size: NA
v_call: TRBV19
cdr3_nt: TGTGCCAGCCGAGGAACTAGCGGGAAGTTCGGTGAGCAGTTCTTC
cdr3_aa: CASRGTSGKFGEQFF

j_call: TRBJ2-5
d_call: NA
clone_size: NA
v_call: TRBV2
cdr3_nt: TGTGCCAGCAAGGTGGGGCAGCAAGAGACCCAGTACTTC
cdr3_aa: CASKVGQQETQYF

j_call: TRBJ1-5
d_call: NA
clone_size: NA
v_call: TRBV5-4
cdr3_nt: TGTGCCAGCAGCTTGGCAGGGGTGGATCAGCCCCAGCATTTT
cdr3_aa: CASSLAGVDQPQHF

j_call: TRBJ2-7
d_call: TRBD1
clone_size: NA
v_call: TRBV5-4
cdr3_nt: TGTGCCAGCAGCTCAGGACAGGAGATTATTTCCTACGAGCAGTACTTC
cdr3_aa: CASSSGQEIISYEQYF

j_call: TRBJ1-5
d_call: NA
clone_size: NA
v_call: TRBV28
cdr3_nt: TGTGCCAGCAGCCGAAGGAGGCGTAATCAGCCCCAGCATTTT
cdr3_aa: CASSRRRRNQPQHF

j_call: TRBJ2-6
d_call: NA
clone_size: NA
v_call: TRBV6-5
cdr3_nt: TGTGCCAGCAGTTACGAGGTCCCTGGGGCCAACGTCCTGACTTTC
cdr3_aa: CASSYEVPGANVLTF

j_call: TRBJ1-2
d_call: NA
clone_size: NA
v_call: TRBV29-1
cdr3_nt: TGCAGCGTTGAAACTGAGGGCCTTCGCTATGGCTACACCTTC
cdr3_aa: CSVETEGLRYGYTF

j_call: TRBJ1-5
d_call: TRBD1
clone_size: NA
v_call: TRBV7-9
cdr3_nt: TGTTCCAGCAGTAACCTAAAGGATGGGCGACAGGGGGCTCAGCCCCAGCATTTT
cdr3_aa: CSSSNLKDGRQGAQPQHF

j_call: TRBJ2-7
d_call: NA
clone_size: NA
v_call: TRBV11-2
cdr3_nt: TGTGCCAGCAGCCAATACTCACAAGGAGGGTACGAGCAGTACTTC
cdr3_aa: CASSQYSQGGYEQYF

j_call: TRBJ2-3
d_call: TRBD2
clone_size: NA
v_call: TRBV5-4
cdr3_nt: TGTGCCAGCAGCTCCTCTGCCGGGAGGCTCAGCACAGATACGCAGTATTTT
cdr3_aa: CASSSSAGRLSTDTQYF

j_call: TRBJ1-2
d_call: NA
clone_size: NA
v_call: TRBV4-2
cdr3_nt: TGTGCCAGCAGCCAAGACCCAAACAGGGCGGATGGCTACACCTTC
cdr3_aa: CASSQDPNRADGYTF

j_call: TRBJ2-2
d_call: NA
clone_size: NA
v_call: TRBV30
cdr3_nt: TGTGCCTGGTCCTACTCCGCCGGGGAGCTGTTTTTT
cdr3_aa: CAWSYSAGELFF

j_call: TRBJ2-2
d_call: NA
clone_size: NA
v_call: TRBV13
cdr3_nt: TGTGCCAGCAGCTCAGTACTAGTGGCGAACACCGGGGAGCTGTTTTTT
cdr3_aa: CASSSVLVANTGELFF

j_call: TRBJ2-2
d_call: TRBD1
clone_size: NA
v_call: TRBV19
cdr3_nt: TGTGCCAGTAGCCCATTACAGGGGGCCGGGGAGCTGTTTTTT
cdr3_aa: CASSPLQGAGELFF

j_call: TRBJ1-1
d_call: NA
clone_size: NA
v_call: TRBV29-1
cdr3_nt: TGCAGCGTTGATTGGGGAGTTTTGACGTTCACTGAAGCTTTCTTT
cdr3_aa: CSVDWGVLTFTEAFF

j_call: TRBJ1-1
d_call: TRBD1
clone_size: NA
v_call: TRBV5-1
cdr3_nt: TGCGCCAGCAGCTTGGTACAGGGGGCGAGGGGCACTGAAGCTTTCTTT
cdr3_aa: CASSLVQGARGTEAFF

j_call: TRBJ1-2
d_call: NA
clone_size: NA
v_call: TRBV2
cdr3_nt: TGTGCCAGCAGCCTCGTTGGCGGCTACACCTTC
cdr3_aa: CASSLVGGYTF

j_call: TRBJ1-1
d_call: TRBD1
clone_size: NA
v_call: TRBV6-4
cdr3_nt: TGTGCCAGCAGACAACAGGGGGCGCGGACTGAAGCTTTCTTT
cdr3_aa: CASRQQGARTEAFF

j_call: TRBJ2-7
d_call: TRBD2
clone_size: NA
v_call: TRBV7-9
cdr3_nt: TGTTCCAGCAGCCCTCCGGGACTAGCGGTCTTGGAGCAGTACTTC
cdr3_aa: CSSSPPGLAVLEQYF

j_call: TRBJ2-7
d_call: NA
clone_size: NA
v_call: TRBV5-4
cdr3_nt: TGTGCCAGCAGCTTGGTGGGGATAGGGAGCTCCTACGAGCAGTACTTC
cdr3_aa: CASSLVGIGSSYEQYF

j_call: TRBJ2-2
d_call: TRBD2
clone_size: once
v_call: TRBV7-2
cdr3_nt: TGTGCCAGCAGCCCACTAGCGGGGGGGCTCGCCGGGGAGCTGTTTTTT
cdr3_aa: CASSPLAGGLAGELFF

j_call: TRBJ1-1
d_call: TRBD1
clone_size: NA
v_call: TRBV11-2
cdr3_nt: TGTGCCAGCAGCTTAGGGGACAGGGGGACCTTGGGGGGGACTGAAGCTTTCTTT
cdr3_aa: CASSLGDRGTLGGTEAFF

j_call: TRBJ2-5
d_call: NA
clone_size: NA
v_call: TRBV29-1
cdr3_nt: TGCAGCGTTGCTTCAGGGCCAGAGACCCAGTACTTC
cdr3_aa: CSVASGPETQYF

j_call: TRBJ2-1
d_call: TRBD1
clone_size: NA
v_call: TRBV7-3
cdr3_nt: TGTGCCAGCAGCCTTGGACAGGGGAAGTACAATGAGCAGTTCTTC
cdr3_aa: CASSLGQGKYNEQFF

j_call: TRBJ2-3
d_call: TRBD1
clone_size: NA
v_call: TRBV28
cdr3_nt: TGTGCCAGCAGCCGGGACAGGGTTAGCACAGATACGCAGTATTTT
cdr3_aa: CASSRDRVSTDTQYF

j_call: TRBJ1-2
d_call: TRBD1
clone_size: once
v_call: TRBV5-1
cdr3_nt: TGCGCCAGCAGCCTCCTCCAGGGGGCGGAAGGCTACACCTTC
cdr3_aa: CASSLLQGAEGYTF

j_call: TRBJ1-5
d_call: NA
clone_size: NA
v_call: TRBV28
cdr3_nt: TGTGCCAGCAGGGGAGGGGTCCAGCCCCAGCATTTT
cdr3_aa: CASRGGVQPQHF

j_call: TRBJ2-5
d_call: NA
clone_size: NA
v_call: TRBV30
cdr3_nt: TGTGCCTGGAGTAGGGGTAGTATGGGGACCCAGTACTTC
cdr3_aa: CAWSRGSMGTQYF

j_call: TRBJ2-1
d_call: TRBD2
clone_size: NA
v_call: TRBV5-4
cdr3_nt: TGTGCCAGCAGGCGGACTAGCGGGAGCTCTGAGCAGCTCTTC
cdr3_aa: CASRRTSGSSEQLF

j_call: TRBJ2-2
d_call: TRBD2
clone_size: NA
v_call: TRBV7-9
cdr3_nt: TGTGCCAGCAGCATTCGACTAGCGGGGGGATCGAACACCGGGGAGCTGTTTTTT
cdr3_aa: CASSIRLAGGSNTGELFF

j_call: TRBJ1-6
d_call: TRBD1
clone_size: few
v_call: TRBV6-1
cdr3_nt: TGTGCCAGCAGTTTGGGACAGCTAAATTCACCCCTCCACTTT
cdr3_aa: CASSLGQLNSPLHF

j_call: TRBJ1-6
d_call: NA
clone_size: NA
v_call: TRBV5-1
cdr3_nt: TGCGCCAGCAGCTTGGGTCCGGGAGGTGACTCACCCCTCCACTTT
cdr3_aa: CASSLGPGGDSPLHF

j_call: TRBJ2-3
d_call: NA
clone_size: NA
v_call: TRBV13
cdr3_nt: TGTGCCAGCAGCTTGTGGCGGGACTCAGATACGCAGTATTTT
cdr3_aa: CASSLWRDSDTQYF

j_call: TRBJ2-7
d_call: NA
clone_size: NA
v_call: TRBV4-1
cdr3_nt: TGCGCCAGCAGCCAAGTTATTGTAGGAGGTTACGAGCAGTACTTC
cdr3_aa: CASSQVIVGGYEQYF

j_call: TRBJ2-3
d_call: TRBD2
clone_size: NA
v_call: TRBV9
cdr3_nt: TGTGCCAGCAGCGTAGATGGGAGGGGAGATACGCAGTATTTT
cdr3_aa: CASSVDGRGDTQYF

j_call: TRBJ2-2
d_call: TRBD1
clone_size: NA
v_call: TRBV5-1
cdr3_nt: TGCGCCAGCCAAGAACAAGGGACAGTGTCCACCGGGGAGCTGTTTTTT
cdr3_aa: CASQEQGTVSTGELFF

j_call: TRBJ2-1
d_call: NA
clone_size: NA
v_call: TRBV28
cdr3_nt: TGTGCCAGCAGTTGGGGAGGCACAACCTACAATGAGCAGTTCTTC
cdr3_aa: CASSWGGTTYNEQFF

j_call: TRBJ1-2
d_call: NA
clone_size: NA
v_call: TRBV18
cdr3_nt: TGTGCCAGCTCACAGCGGGACACGGGGTACACCTTC
cdr3_aa: CASSQRDTGYTF

j_call: TRBJ2-2
d_call: NA
clone_size: NA
v_call: TRBV10-3
cdr3_nt: TGTGCCATCAGTGAGGAGAACACCGGGGGGCTGTTTTTT
cdr3_aa: CAISEENTGGLFF

j_call: TRBJ1-1
d_call: NA
clone_size: few
v_call: TRBV7-9
cdr3_nt: TGTGCCAGCAGCTCAAACGGACTGAACACACTAACTGAAGCTTTCTTT
cdr3_aa: CASSSNGLNTLTEAFF